This TCR beta chain was captured in a study of T cells in Graves' hyperthyroidism and ophthalmopathy. Study results and caveats: In validation, the model predicted ophthalmopathy. These predictions came a median approximately 6.5 months before onset.

Points on this clonotype: Its antigen is unknown.

V lost 2 bases, J lost 3 bases, and 8 bases lay in between. CDR3 length: 14 residues. The germline gives CDR1 SNHLY, CDR2 FYNNEI. Amplification targeted TCR beta CDR3 regions from RNA transcripts. First-round RT-PCR targeting the TCR CDR3 was performed with the HTBI primer set. TCRdb reprocessed the multiplex PCR reads with MiXCR, giving one entry per CDR3 protein. The table records roughly 640,000 distinct CDR3 sequences, about a sixth of them present only once. This rearrangement joins TRBV2 to TRBJ1-5, with D possibly matching TRBD1 (5 bases). The sequenced sample was blood. The sequence derives from a woman in her thirties or forties with Graves' ophthalmopathy. The CDR3 here is CASSETQVNQPQHF. The CDR3 nucleotides are TGTGCCAGCAGTGAAACACAGGTCAATCAGCCCCAGCATTTT. Full variable domain (missing parts from reference TRBV2 and TRBJ1-5): EPEVTQTPSHQVTQMGQEVILRCVPISNHLYFYWYRQILGQKVEFLVSFYNNEISEKSEIFDDQFSVERPDGSNFTLKIRSTKLEDSAMYFCASSETQVNQPQHFGDGTRLSIL.